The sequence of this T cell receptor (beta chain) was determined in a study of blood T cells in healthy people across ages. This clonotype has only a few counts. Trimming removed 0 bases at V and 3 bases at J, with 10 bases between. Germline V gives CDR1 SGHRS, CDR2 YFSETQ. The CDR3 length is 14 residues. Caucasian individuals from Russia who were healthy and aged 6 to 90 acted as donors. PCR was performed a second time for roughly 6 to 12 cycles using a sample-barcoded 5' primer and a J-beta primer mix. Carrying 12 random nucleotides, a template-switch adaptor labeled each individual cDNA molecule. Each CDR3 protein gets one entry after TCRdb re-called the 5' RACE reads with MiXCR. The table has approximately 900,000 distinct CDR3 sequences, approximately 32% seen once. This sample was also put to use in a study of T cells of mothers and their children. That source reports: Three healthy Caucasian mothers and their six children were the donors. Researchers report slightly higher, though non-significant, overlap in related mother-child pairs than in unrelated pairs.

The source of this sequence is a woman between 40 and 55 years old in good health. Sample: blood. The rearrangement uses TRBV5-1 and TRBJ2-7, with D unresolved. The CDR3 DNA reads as TGCGCCAGCAGCTTGGTTCCGGGTCTCTACGAGCAGTACTTC. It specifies CASSLVPGLYEQYF.